This is a list of T cell receptor beta chains from one sample in a study of shared T cell receptors in the human thymus. The assay was immunoSEQ multiplex PCR, and TCRdb's table has in-frame clones only and misses some. The repertoire holds tens of thousands of clones, over 90% seen once, with less than 0.04% in the top ten. The sample consisted of thymocytes. These receptors were obtained from a human donor. Both conserved end residues are part of each CDR3. D genes are given only for firm matches. Expanded clones are given a class, and other clones once, few, many or no size at all.

d_gene,abundance,v_gene,j_gene,CDR3aa,CDR3nt
NA,NA,TRBV4-2,TRBJ1-2,CASSQDGHREGVYGYTF,TGTGCCAGCAGCCAAGATGGCCACAGGGAGGGGGTTTATGGCTACACCTTC
TRBD1,NA,TRBV15,TRBJ2-7,CATSRDPGQGRPYEQYF,TGTGCCACCAGCAGAGATCCCGGACAGGGTCGTCCCTACGAGCAGTACTTC
NA,NA,TRBV4-3,TRBJ2-5,CASSQNRNRETQYF,TGCGCCAGCAGCCAAAATCGAAATAGGGAGACCCAGTACTTC
NA,NA,TRBV5-1,TRBJ2-5,CASQLKILGDQETQYF,TGCGCCAGCCAACTCAAAATTTTGGGAGACCAAGAGACCCAGTACTTC
NA,NA,TRBV7-2,TRBJ2-4,CASSLDRRIVGNIQYF,TGTGCCAGCAGCTTAGACAGGAGGATCGTTGGAAACATTCAGTACTTC
NA,NA,TRBV11-2,TRBJ1-5,CASSRVDRYQPQHF,TGTGCCAGCAGCCGAGTCGACAGGTATCAGCCCCAGCATTTT
NA,NA,TRBV4-3,TRBJ2-7,CASSQVWPQRGARTTEQYF,TGCGCCAGCAGCCAAGTGTGGCCCCAGAGGGGGGCCCGTACAACCGAGCAGTACTTC
TRBD1,NA,TRBV27,TRBJ1-1,CASSLRLQTGGRETEAFF,TGTGCCAGCAGTTTAAGGCTCCAGACAGGGGGGAGGGAGACTGAAGCTTTCTTT
TRBD2,NA,TRBV6-1,TRBJ2-1,CASLRGSGGDNEQFF,TGTGCCAGCCTCCGAGGGAGCGGGGGGGACAATGAGCAGTTCTTC
TRBD1,NA,TRBV7-2,TRBJ1-5,CASSLAQGAPGQPQHF,TGTGCCAGCAGCTTAGCGCAGGGGGCGCCGGGGCAGCCCCAGCATTTT
NA,NA,TRBV19,TRBJ1-4,CASSISKGPSSTNEKLFF,TGTGCCAGTAGTATTTCAAAAGGGCCCTCGTCAACTAATGAAAAACTGTTTTTT
NA,NA,TRBV7-6,TRBJ2-5,CASSLVVATQYF,TGTGCCAGCAGCTTAGTGGTCGCGACCCAGTACTTC
TRBD2,NA,TRBV4-3,TRBJ2-3,CASSQAVVAGGRSTDTQYF,TGCGCCAGCAGCCAAGCGGTAGTTGCGGGGGGGCGGAGCACAGATACGCAGTATTTT
NA,once,TRBV25-1,TRBJ2-5,CASSPTSRPQETQYF,TGTGCCAGCAGCCCCACATCTAGGCCTCAAGAGACCCAGTACTTC
NA,NA,TRBV2,TRBJ2-7,CATNVAGATYSYEQYF,TGTGCCACCAACGTCGCAGGGGCCACCTACTCCTACGAGCAGTACTTC
NA,NA,TRBV15,TRBJ2-5,CATSRDLQGGRYQETQYF,TGTGCCACCAGCAGAGACCTACAGGGAGGAAGATACCAAGAGACCCAGTACTTC
NA,NA,TRBV28,TRBJ1-5,CASSPTRGYSNQPQHF,TGTGCCAGCAGTCCTACCAGGGGTTATAGCAATCAGCCCCAGCATTTT
NA,NA,TRBV19,TRBJ1-5,CASSIGQGNQPQHF,TGTGCCAGTAGTATAGGACAGGGCAATCAGCCCCAGCATTTT
NA,NA,TRBV9,TRBJ2-1,CASSGAFYNEQFF,TGTGCCAGCAGCGGGGCATTTTACAATGAGCAGTTCTTC
TRBD2,NA,TRBV18,TRBJ2-7,CASSRLAGYEQYF,TGTGCCAGCTCACGACTAGCGGGCTACGAGCAGTACTTC
TRBD1,NA,TRBV7-9,TRBJ2-2,CASSSTMGQANTGELFF,TGTGCCAGCAGCTCTACCATGGGACAGGCGAACACCGGGGAGCTGTTTTTT
NA,once,TRBV7-2,TRBJ2-7,CASSSQLAYEQYF,TGTGCCAGCAGCTCCCAACTAGCCTACGAGCAGTACTTC
TRBD1,NA,TRBV2,TRBJ1-2,CASSWTGDYYGYTF,TGTGCCAGCAGCTGGACAGGAGATTACTATGGCTACACCTTC
NA,NA,TRBV6-5,TRBJ1-6,CASSYRSGRHNSPLHF,TGTGCCAGCAGTTATAGGTCTGGACGGCACAATTCACCCCTCCACTTT
NA,NA,TRBV4-3,TRBJ1-4,CASSQDLRSHPNEKLFF,TGCGCCAGCAGCCAAGATTTGAGGTCCCACCCTAATGAAAAACTGTTTTTT
TRBD1,NA,TRBV5-1,TRBJ2-2,CASSDVDRAGTGELFF,TGCGCCAGCAGCGACGTAGACAGGGCGGGCACCGGGGAGCTGTTTTTT
NA,NA,TRBV7-2,TRBJ1-6,CARPKGGIANSPLHF,TGTGCCAGACCAAAAGGGGGGATAGCAAATTCACCCCTCCACTTT
NA,NA,TRBV7-6,TRBJ1-2,CASSPTGGGERYGYTF,TGTGCCAGCAGCCCCACCGGAGGGGGGGAGAGGTATGGCTACACCTTC
TRBD1,NA,TRBV9,TRBJ1-1,CASSVAPQGATVSSEAFF,TGTGCCAGCAGCGTAGCCCCGCAGGGGGCGACGGTATCCTCTGAAGCTTTCTTT
TRBD2,NA,TRBV25-1,TRBJ2-7,CASSEGQAGSDYEQYF,TGTGCCAGCAGTGAAGGTCAAGCGGGGTCTGACTACGAGCAGTACTTC
TRBD1,few,TRBV5-6,TRBJ1-6,CASSATGQGGNSPLHF,TGTGCCAGCAGCGCAACTGGACAGGGCGGTAATTCACCCCTCCACTTT
NA,NA,TRBV28,TRBJ1-1,CASSLSHWRGNTEAFF,TGTGCCAGCAGTTTATCCCATTGGAGAGGGAACACTGAAGCTTTCTTT
NA,NA,TRBV7-2,TRBJ2-7,CASSLEPRVNSYEQYF,TGTGCCAGCAGCTTAGAACCCAGGGTTAACTCCTACGAGCAGTACTTC
TRBD2,NA,TRBV27,TRBJ2-5,CASSPWLAGLQETQYF,TGTGCCAGCAGTCCCTGGCTAGCGGGCCTCCAAGAGACCCAGTACTTC
TRBD1,NA,TRBV27,TRBJ2-2,CASSLQTGSQQETGELFF,TGTGCCAGCAGTTTACAGACAGGGAGTCAACAGGAGACCGGGGAGCTGTTTTTT